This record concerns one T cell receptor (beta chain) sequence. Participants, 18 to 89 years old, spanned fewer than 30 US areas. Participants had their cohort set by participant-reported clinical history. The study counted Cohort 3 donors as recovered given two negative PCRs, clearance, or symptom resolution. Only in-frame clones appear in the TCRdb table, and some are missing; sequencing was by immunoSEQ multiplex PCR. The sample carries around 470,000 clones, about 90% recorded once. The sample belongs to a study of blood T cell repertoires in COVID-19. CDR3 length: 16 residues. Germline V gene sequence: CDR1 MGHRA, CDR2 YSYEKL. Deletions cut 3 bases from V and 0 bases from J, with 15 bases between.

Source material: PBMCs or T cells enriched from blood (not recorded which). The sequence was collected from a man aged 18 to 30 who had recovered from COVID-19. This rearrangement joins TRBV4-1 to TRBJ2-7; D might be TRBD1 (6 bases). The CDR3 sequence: CASSQGKGVSSYEQYF. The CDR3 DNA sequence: TGCGCCAGCAGCCAGGGGAAGGGGGTTAGCTCCTACGAGCAGTACTTC.